This paragraph reports one TCR beta chain. Which antigen it targets is not known. Base qualities are not at hand, and no much larger clone is one base apart. This record belongs to a study of CD8 T cells in Susac syndrome (dated by TCRdb to between 2019 and 2020). About the investigation overall: Whether CD8+ T cell activation and differentiation in Susac syndrome was antigen driven was tested using repertoire sequencing. Broad study findings and their caveats: The study acknowledged that relatively few individuals were included in the TCR sequencing and HLA analysis.

High-throughput TCR beta sequencing profiled peripheral blood CD8+ and CD4+ T cells from healthy donors, Susac syndrome patients and multiple sclerosis patients. Healthy donors were age- and sex-matched controls. Bulk CD8+ and CD4+ T cells were purified by magnetic negative isolation, while CD8+ TEMRA cells were enriched using FACS. Blood was collected in EDTA tubes and processed within 24 hours, with PBMCs isolated through density gradient centrifugation. PBMCs intended for TCR sequencing were cryopreserved in liquid nitrogen and thawed later in a water bath at 37 degrees C. The sorted or isolated CD4+, CD8+ and CD8+ TEMRA cells reached a purity of at least 90%. The germline V gene provides CDR1 SGHRS and CDR2 YFSETQ. Reading from cysteine to phenylalanine, the CDR3 counts 16 amino acids. This entry keeps only the CDR3 DNA: 48 bases, framed from base 1. Trimming takes 3 bases off V and 2 bases off J; junction bases not matched to a gene: 3.

RNA was extracted with the RNeasy kit and about 0.5 to 1 ug was reverse transcribed using random hexamers. The immunoSEQ multiplex PCR assay, which covers 54 Vbeta and 13 Jbeta segments, was used to amplify TCR beta CDR3 regions. PCR amplification bias was corrected by using a synthetic template baseline for primer optimization and computational correction. As for the original processing: Only productive sequences were kept, with reads annotated to V, D and J genes according to IMGT and analyzed in immunoSEQ Analyzer. To calculate clonality, Shannon entropy was normalized by log2 of the number of productive unique sequences and then subtracted from one. For each patient and control, public and private clones were evaluated among the 100 most prevalent clones. Susac-specific clones were defined as absent from healthy and MS cohorts, 1052 published viral clones and other ImmuneACCESS disease sequences. Through fastp at Q25 and MiXCR, TCRdb rebuilt clones from the public reads, retaining in-frame beta chains. Each entry merges the rows of one CDR3 protein and shows their most common DNA and genes. These V and J calls rely on TCRdb rather than the paper's analysis. The sample table holds approximately 170,000 distinct CDR3 sequences, of which 93% were seen once. The ten largest make up approximately 0.14% of the sample.

In this chain, TRBV5-1 is recombined with TRBJ2-3; 13 central bases correspond to TRBD2. The TCR originated in a human donor in good health. Sequenced: CD4+ T cells from PBMCs. The nucleotide sequence is given as TGCGCCAGCAGCTCGGGACTAGCGGGGAACACAGATACGCAGTATTTT. Its product reads: CASSSGLAGNTDTQYF.